This T cell receptor beta chain was obtained from a study of T cell changes during pregnancy in multiple sclerosis. Clones were read by immunoSEQ multiplex PCR, and TCRdb kept only the in-frame ones, dropping some. The table shows about 36,000 clones, with roughly 90% occurring only once. The V end lost 5 bases, the J end lost 2 bases, and 10 bases lay between the germline ends. The CDR3 is 13 residues long. Looked up from germline, CDR1 is KGHSH and CDR2 is LQKENI. The clonotype comes from a female donor with multiple sclerosis, enrolled in a pregnancy study. Sequenced material: CD8+ T cells from peripheral blood mononuclear cells, taken in the third trimester of pregnancy. The chain is built from TRBV18 and TRBJ2-7; D uncertain. The CDR3 nucleotides read TGTGCCAGCTCAAACAGTGAGACCTACGAGCAGTACTTC. As protein: CASSNSETYEQYF. Based on the CDR3 plus reference TRBV18 and TRBJ2-7, the full variable domain is NAGVMQNPRHLVRRRGQEARLRCSPMKGHSHVYWYRQLPEEGLKFMVYLQKENIIDESGMPKERFSAEFPKEGPSILRIQQVVRGDSAAYFCASSNSETYEQYFGPGTRLTVT.